The T cell receptor beta chain described here comes from a study of brain metastases from non-small cell lung cancer. Study-level points and caveats: TCR repertoires overlapped largely between brain metastases and matched primaries. Fewer infiltrating T cells were found in brain metastases than primaries.

Worth noting for this clone: The antigen is undetermined.

TCRdb's table, derived via immunoSEQ multiplex PCR, lists solely in-frame clones and lacks some. The sample has around 8,000 clones, over 80% seen once. Germline CDR1 and CDR2: GTSNPN and SVGIG (reference sequence). V dropped 6 bases and J dropped 6 bases, with 12 bases sitting between them. This CDR3 contains 12 residues. The V and J genes are TRBV30 and TRBJ2-1; D may be TRBD2 (5 bases). Input material: primary lung tumor tissue. The TCR was taken from a donor over 35 with non-small cell lung cancer. In DNA, the CDR3 is TGTGCCTGCCTGTCGGGGATCAATGAGCAGTTCTTC. As protein: CACLSGINEQFF.